This T cell receptor (beta chain) was sequenced for a study of blood T cells in healthy people across ages. Each donor gave roughly 10 milliliters of peripheral blood. This CDR3 is built from 14 residues. Per germline, CDR1 MNHEY and CDR2 SVGEGT. V lost 2 bases, J lost 3 bases, and 7 bases lay in between. Primed by a sample-barcoded 5' primer and a J-beta primer mix, a second PCR proceeded for roughly 6 to 12 cycles. No fewer than 3 million CDR3-containing paired-end reads came from each sample. One entry per CDR3 protein, called by TCRdb with MiXCR from the 5' RACE reads. The sample comprises about 690,000 distinct CDR3 sequences, roughly two fifths of which are singletons, and about 30% rests with the top ten.

The receptor comes from an elderly man in good health. The genes are TRBV6-2 or TRBV6-3 and TRBJ2-2; perhaps TRBD1 as D (6 bases). Sequences were obtained from blood. In DNA, the CDR3 is TGTGCCAGCAGTTACACAGGGTACACCGGGGAGCTGTTTTTT. It codes for CASSYTGYTGELFF.